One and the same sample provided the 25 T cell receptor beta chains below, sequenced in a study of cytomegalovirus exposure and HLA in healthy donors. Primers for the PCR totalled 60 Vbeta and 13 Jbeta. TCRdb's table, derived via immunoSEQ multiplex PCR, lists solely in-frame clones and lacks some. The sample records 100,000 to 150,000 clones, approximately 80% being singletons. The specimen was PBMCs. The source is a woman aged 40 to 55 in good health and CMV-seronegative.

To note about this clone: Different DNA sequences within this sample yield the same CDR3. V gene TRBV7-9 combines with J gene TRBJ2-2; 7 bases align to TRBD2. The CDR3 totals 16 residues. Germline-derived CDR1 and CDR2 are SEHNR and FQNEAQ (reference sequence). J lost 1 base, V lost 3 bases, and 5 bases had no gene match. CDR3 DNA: TGTGCCAGCAGCTTGAGGGCGGGAGTGAACACCGGGGAGCTGTTTTTT. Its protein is CASSLRAGVNTGELFF.

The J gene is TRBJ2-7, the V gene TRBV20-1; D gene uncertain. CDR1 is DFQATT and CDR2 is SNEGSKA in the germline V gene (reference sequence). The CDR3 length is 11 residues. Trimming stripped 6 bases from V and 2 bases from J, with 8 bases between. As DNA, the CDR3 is TGCAGTGCCTCCAACACCTACGAGCAGTACTTC. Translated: CSASNTYEQYF.

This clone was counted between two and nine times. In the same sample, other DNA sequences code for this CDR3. CDR3 DNA: TGTGCCAGCAGCTTAGGGGCGGGGCAGTACTTC. Its protein product is CASSLGAGQYF. J is TRBJ2-7 and V is TRBV7-8, with a weak D call TRBD2 (5 bases). Between the trimmed V and J ends, which lost 1 base and 9 bases, there was a span of 7 bases. This CDR3 is built from 11 residues. Germline CDR1 and CDR2: SGHVS and FQNEAQ.

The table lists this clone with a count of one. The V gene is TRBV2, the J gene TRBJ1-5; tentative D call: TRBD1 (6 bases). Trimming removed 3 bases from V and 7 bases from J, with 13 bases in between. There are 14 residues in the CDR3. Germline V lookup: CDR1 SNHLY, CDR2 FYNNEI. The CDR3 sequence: CASSDRGVGQPQHF. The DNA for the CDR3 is TGTGCCAGCAGTGACAGGGGAGTGGGGCAGCCCCAGCATTTT.

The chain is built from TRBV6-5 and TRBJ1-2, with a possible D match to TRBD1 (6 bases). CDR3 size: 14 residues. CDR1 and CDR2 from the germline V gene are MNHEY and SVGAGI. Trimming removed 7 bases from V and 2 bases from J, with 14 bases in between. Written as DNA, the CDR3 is TGTGCCAGCACCTACAACAGGGAAAACTATGGCTACACCTTC. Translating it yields CASTYNRENYGYTF.

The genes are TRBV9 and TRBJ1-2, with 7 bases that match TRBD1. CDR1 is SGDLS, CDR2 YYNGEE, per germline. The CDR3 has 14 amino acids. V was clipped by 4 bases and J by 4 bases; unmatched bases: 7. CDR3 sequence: CASSLPGQTYGYTF. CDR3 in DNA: TGTGCCAGCAGCCTTCCGGGACAGACCTATGGCTACACCTTC.

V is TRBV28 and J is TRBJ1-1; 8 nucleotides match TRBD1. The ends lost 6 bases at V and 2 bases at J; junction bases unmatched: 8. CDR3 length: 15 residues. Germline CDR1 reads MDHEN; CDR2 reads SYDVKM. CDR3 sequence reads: CASRTPGTGNTEAFF. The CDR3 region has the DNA TGTGCCAGCAGAACCCCCGGGACAGGCAACACTGAAGCTTTCTTT.

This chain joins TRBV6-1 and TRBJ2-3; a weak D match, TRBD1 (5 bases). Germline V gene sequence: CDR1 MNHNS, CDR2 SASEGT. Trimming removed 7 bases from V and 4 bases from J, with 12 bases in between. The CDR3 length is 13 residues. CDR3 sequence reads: CASTKGRSDTQYF. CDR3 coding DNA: TGTGCCAGCACCAAGGGGCGTTCAGATACGCAGTATTTT.

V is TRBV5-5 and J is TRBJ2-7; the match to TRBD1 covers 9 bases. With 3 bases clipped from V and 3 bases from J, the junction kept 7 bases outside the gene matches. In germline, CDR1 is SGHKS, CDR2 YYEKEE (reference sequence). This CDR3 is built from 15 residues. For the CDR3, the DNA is TGTGCCAGCAGCTCGCCGGGACAGGGAATCTACGAGCAGTACTTC. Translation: CASSSPGQGIYEQYF.

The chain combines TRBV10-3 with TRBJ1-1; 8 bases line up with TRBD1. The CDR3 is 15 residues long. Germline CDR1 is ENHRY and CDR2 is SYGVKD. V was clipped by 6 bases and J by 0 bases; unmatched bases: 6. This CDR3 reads CAIRPSGQVNTEAFF. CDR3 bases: TGTGCCATCAGACCCTCGGGACAGGTGAACACTGAAGCTTTCTTT.

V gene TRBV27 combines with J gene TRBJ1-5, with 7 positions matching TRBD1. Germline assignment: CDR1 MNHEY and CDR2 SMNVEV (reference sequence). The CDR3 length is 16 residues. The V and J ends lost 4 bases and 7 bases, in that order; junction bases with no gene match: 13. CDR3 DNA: TGTGCCAGCAGTTCCATACCGACAGGGTGGGGACAGCCCCAGCATTTT. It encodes CASSSIPTGWGQPQHF.

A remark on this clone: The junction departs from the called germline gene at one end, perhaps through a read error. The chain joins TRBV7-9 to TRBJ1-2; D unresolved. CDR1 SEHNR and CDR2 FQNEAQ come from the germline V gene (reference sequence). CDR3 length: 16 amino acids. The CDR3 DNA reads TGTTCCAGCAGCTTAGCCACGGGCCAGCGGGTGTATGGCTACACCTTC. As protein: CSSSLATGQRVYGYTF.

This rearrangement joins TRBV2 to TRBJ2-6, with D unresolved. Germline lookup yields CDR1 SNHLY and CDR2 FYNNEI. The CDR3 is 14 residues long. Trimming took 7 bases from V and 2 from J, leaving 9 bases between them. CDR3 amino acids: CASTRSPGANVLTF. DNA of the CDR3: TGTGCCAGCACAAGGAGTCCTGGGGCCAACGTCCTGACTTTC. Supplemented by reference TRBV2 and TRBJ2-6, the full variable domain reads EPEVTQTPSHQVTQMGQEVILRCVPISNHLYFYWYRQILGQKVEFLVSFYNNEISEKSEIFDDQFSVERPDGSNFTLKIRSTKLEDSAMYFCASTRSPGANVLTFGAGSRLTVL.

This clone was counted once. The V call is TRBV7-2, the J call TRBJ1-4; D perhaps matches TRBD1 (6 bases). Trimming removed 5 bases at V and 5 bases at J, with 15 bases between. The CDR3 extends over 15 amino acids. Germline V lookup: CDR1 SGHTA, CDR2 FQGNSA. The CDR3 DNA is TGTGCCAGCAGCGGCCAGACAGGCCCGAATGAAAAACTGTTTTTT. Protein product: CASSGQTGPNEKLFF.

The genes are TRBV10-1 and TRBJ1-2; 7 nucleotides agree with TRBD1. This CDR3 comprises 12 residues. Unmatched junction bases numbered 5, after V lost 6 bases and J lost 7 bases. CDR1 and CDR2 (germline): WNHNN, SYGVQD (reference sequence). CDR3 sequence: CASRIQGGGYTF. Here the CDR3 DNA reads TGCGCCAGCAGGATCCAGGGGGGTGGCTACACCTTC.

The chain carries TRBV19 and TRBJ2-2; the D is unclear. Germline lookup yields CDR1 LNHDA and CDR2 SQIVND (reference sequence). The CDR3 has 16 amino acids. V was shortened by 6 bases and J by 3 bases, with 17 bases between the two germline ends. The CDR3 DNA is TGTGCCAGTAGACCCGAGGTCCCGGTGTACACCGGGGAGCTGTTTTTT. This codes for CASRPEVPVYTGELFF.

The CDR3 region is CSVPGGDRLYPGTDTQYF. The CDR3 bases are TGCAGCGTACCCGGGGGGGACCGACTGTACCCCGGCACAGATACGCAGTATTTT. The chain employs TRBV29-1 and TRBJ2-3, with 8 bases matching TRBD2. The ends lost 6 bases at V and 1 base at J; junction bases unmatched: 18. The CDR3 covers 18 residues. Germline-derived CDR1 and CDR2 are SQVTM and ANQGSEA.

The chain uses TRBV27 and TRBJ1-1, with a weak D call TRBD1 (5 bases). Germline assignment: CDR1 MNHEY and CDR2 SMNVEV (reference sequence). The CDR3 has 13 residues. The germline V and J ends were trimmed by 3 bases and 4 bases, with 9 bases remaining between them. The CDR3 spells CASSFSGGTEAFF. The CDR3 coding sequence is TGTGCCAGCAGTTTCTCCGGGGGCACTGAAGCTTTCTTT.

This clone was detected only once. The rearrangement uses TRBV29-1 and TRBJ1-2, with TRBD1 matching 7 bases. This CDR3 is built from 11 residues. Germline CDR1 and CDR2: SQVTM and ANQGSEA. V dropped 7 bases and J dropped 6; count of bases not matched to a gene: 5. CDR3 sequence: CSGRQGNGYTF. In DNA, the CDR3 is TGCAGCGGCAGACAGGGTAATGGCTACACCTTC.

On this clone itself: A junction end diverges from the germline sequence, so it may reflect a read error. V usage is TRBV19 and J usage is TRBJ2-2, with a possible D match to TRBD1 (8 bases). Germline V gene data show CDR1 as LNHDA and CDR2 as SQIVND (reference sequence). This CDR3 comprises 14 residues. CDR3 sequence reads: CASRTRGRGGELLF. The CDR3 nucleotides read TGTGCCAGTAGGACCAGGGGGCGTGGGGGGGAGCTGCTTTTT.

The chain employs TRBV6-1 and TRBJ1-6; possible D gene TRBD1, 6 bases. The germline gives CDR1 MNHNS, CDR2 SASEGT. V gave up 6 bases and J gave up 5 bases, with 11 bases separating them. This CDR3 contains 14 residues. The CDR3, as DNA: TGTGCCAGCAGAGACCGGGACAATAATTCACCCCTCCACTTT. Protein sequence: CASRDRDNNSPLHF.

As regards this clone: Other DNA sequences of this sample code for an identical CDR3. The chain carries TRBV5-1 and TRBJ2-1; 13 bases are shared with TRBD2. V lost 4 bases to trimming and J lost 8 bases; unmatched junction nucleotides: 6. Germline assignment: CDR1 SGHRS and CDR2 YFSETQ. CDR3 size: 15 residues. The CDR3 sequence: CASSRTSGRAYEQFF. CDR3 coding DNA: TGCGCCAGCAGCAGAACTAGCGGGAGGGCCTATGAGCAGTTCTTC.

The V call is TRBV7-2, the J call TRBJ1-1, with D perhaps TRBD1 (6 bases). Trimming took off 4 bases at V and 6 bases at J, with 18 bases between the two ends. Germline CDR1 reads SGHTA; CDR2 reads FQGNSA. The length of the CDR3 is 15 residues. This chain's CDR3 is CASSWGAGVGAEAFF. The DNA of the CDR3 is TGTGCCAGCAGCTGGGGAGCAGGGGTAGGAGCTGAAGCTTTCTTT.

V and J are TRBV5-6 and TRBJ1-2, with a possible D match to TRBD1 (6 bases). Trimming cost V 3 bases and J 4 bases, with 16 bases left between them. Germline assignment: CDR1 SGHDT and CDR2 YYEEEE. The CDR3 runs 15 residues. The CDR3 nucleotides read TGTGCCAGCAGCTCAAGCCCCAGGGGCACCTATGGCTACACCTTC. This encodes CASSSSPRGTYGYTF.

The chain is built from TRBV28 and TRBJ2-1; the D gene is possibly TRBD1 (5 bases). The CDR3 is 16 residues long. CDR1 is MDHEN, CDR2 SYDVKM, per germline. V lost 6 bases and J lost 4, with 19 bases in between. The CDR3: CASSPPDSRYYNEQFF. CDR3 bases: TGTGCCAGCAGCCCACCAGACAGTCGCTATTACAATGAGCAGTTCTTC.